This TCR beta chain was identified in a study of CD4 T cell repertoires in COVID-19. Stimulation with autologous monocytes and recombinant SARS-CoV-2 spike or nucleoprotein produced proliferating antigen-reactive T cell lines. Mild-to-severe COVID-19 survivors were the donors. Starting input per subset culture: 400,000 to 650,000 cells. Assay: immunoSEQ multiplex PCR; the TCRdb copy retains only in-frame clones and omits some. The data contain approximately 400 clones, more than 25% of them seen just once; the ten biggest clones take up 25% to 30%. The germline CDR1 and CDR2 sequences are MNHEY and SMNVEV (reference sequence). With 4 bases clipped from V and 2 bases from J, the junction kept 3 bases outside the gene matches. This CDR3 comprises 14 residues. Comment on this clone: Its antigen remains unknown.

The V gene is TRBV27, the J gene TRBJ1-1, with 8 nucleotides matching TRBD1. This sequence originates from a human donor who had COVID-19. The source was effector memory CD4+ T cells, cultured in vitro, collected after recovery from COVID-19. The CDR3 coding sequence is TGTGCCAGCAGTTACAGGGGGTCTAACACTGAAGCTTTCTTT. It translates to CASSYRGSNTEAFF.